A selection of T cell receptor beta chains follows, all from one sample in a study of T cell responses to AZD1222 COVID-19 vaccine. Method: immunoSEQ multiplex PCR; TCRdb's copy keeps in-frame clones and lacks some. The sample consists of tens of thousands of clones, 78% of them appearing once. Source: peripheral blood, taken 28 days after the second AZD1222 dose. These receptors were collected from an adult who received the AZD1222 COVID-19 vaccine. Both conserved end residues are part of each CDR3. Fields, in order: clone size, D gene, J gene, CDR3 length, V gene, CDR3 protein, CDR3 DNA. A D gene is named only where the DNA matches it firmly. Size tells how often a clone was seen (once, few, many) or the class of an expanded clone, and some rows leave it out.

size: NA
D: NA
J: TRBJ1-2
length: 12
V: TRBV5-1
CDR3: CASSLGGGGYTF
DNA: TGCGCCAGCAGCTTGGGAGGGGGTGGCTACACCTTC

size: once
D: NA
J: TRBJ2-5
length: 19
V: TRBV10-1
CDR3: CASWGARGGALLGQETQYF
DNA: TGCGCCAGCTGGGGGGCCCGGGGCGGGGCCCTACTAGGGCAAGAGACCCAGTACTTC

size: few
D: NA
J: TRBJ1-3
length: 15
V: TRBV5-6
CDR3: CASSLGRNSGNTIYF
DNA: TGTGCCAGCAGCCTGGGAAGGAACTCTGGAAACACCATATATTTT

size: once
D: TRBD1
J: TRBJ1-4
length: 16
V: TRBV19
CDR3: CASSTTDRGRREKLFF
DNA: TGTGCCAGTAGTACTACCGACAGGGGGCGGCGGGAAAAACTGTTTTTT

size: NA
D: NA
J: TRBJ2-3
length: 16
V: TRBV5-5
CDR3: CASSYIPGAGRDTQYF
DNA: TGTGCCAGCAGCTACATACCGGGGGCAGGGAGAGATACGCAGTATTTT

size: NA
D: NA
J: TRBJ1-5
length: 17
V: TRBV9
CDR3: CASSEGGNGIGNQPQHF
DNA: TGTGCCAGCAGCGAGGGGGGGAATGGGATAGGCAATCAGCCCCAGCATTTT

size: NA
D: NA
J: TRBJ1-2
length: 14
V: TRBV18
CDR3: CASSPPGGNYGYTF
DNA: TGTGCCAGCTCACCACCGGGGGGTAACTATGGCTACACCTTC

size: NA
D: TRBD2
J: TRBJ2-2
length: 17
V: TRBV7-2
CDR3: CASSPRVAGGLSGELFF
DNA: TGTGCCAGCAGCCCACGGGTGGCGGGGGGGCTTAGCGGGGAGCTGTTTTTT

size: NA
D: NA
J: TRBJ2-3
length: 16
V: TRBV11-2
CDR3: CASSLLQGSVTDTQYF
DNA: TGTGCCAGCAGCTTACTTCAGGGGTCGGTGACAGATACGCAGTATTTT

size: NA
D: NA
J: TRBJ2-3
length: 13
V: TRBV4-1
CDR3: CASSKQLTDTQYF
DNA: TGCGCCAGCAGCAAACAACTTACAGATACGCAGTATTTT

size: few
D: NA
J: TRBJ1-1
length: 12
V: TRBV5-6
CDR3: CASSTRWTEAFF
DNA: TGTGCCAGCAGTACCCGATGGACTGAAGCTTTCTTT

size: NA
D: NA
J: TRBJ2-1
length: 15
V: TRBV11-2
CDR3: CASSRQGGNGNEQFF
DNA: TGTGCCAGCAGTCGACAAGGGGGAAACGGAAATGAGCAGTTCTTC

size: NA
D: NA
J: TRBJ1-1
length: 13
V: TRBV18
CDR3: CASSPQKNTEAFF
DNA: TGTGCCAGCTCACCACAGAAGAACACTGAAGCTTTCTTT

size: NA
D: TRBD1
J: TRBJ2-1
length: 14
V: TRBV6-4
CDR3: CASSTGTDYNEQFF
DNA: TGTGCCAGCAGTACCGGGACAGACTACAATGAGCAGTTCTTC

size: NA
D: NA
J: TRBJ1-2
length: 16
V: TRBV30
CDR3: CAWTPSGRGRDYGYTF
DNA: TGTGCCTGGACCCCCTCGGGGAGGGGTAGGGACTATGGCTACACCTTC

size: NA
D: NA
J: TRBJ2-5
length: 16
V: TRBV19
CDR3: CASSIEQGLPQETQYF
DNA: TGTGCCAGTAGTATAGAGCAGGGGTTGCCCCAAGAGACCCAGTACTTC

size: NA
D: NA
J: TRBJ1-1
length: 14
V: TRBV7-8
CDR3: CASRPNDRNTEAFF
DNA: TGTGCCAGCAGGCCTAATGACAGGAACACTGAAGCTTTCTTT

size: few
D: TRBD2
J: TRBJ2-1
length: 17
V: TRBV18
CDR3: CASSDQTSGSNYNEQFF
DNA: TGTGCCAGCTCAGACCAGACTAGCGGGAGTAACTACAATGAGCAGTTCTTC

size: NA
D: NA
J: TRBJ2-5
length: 14
V: TRBV9
CDR3: CASSVEQGQETQYF
DNA: TGTGCCAGCAGCGTAGAACAGGGCCAAGAGACCCAGTACTTC

size: NA
D: TRBD1
J: TRBJ1-2
length: 14
V: TRBV2
CDR3: CASSETGGASGYTF
DNA: TGTGCCAGCAGCGAAACAGGGGGCGCGTCTGGCTACACCTTC

size: NA
D: NA
J: TRBJ1-1
length: 13
V: TRBV6-5
CDR3: CASSYSNIGKAFF
DNA: TGTGCCAGCAGTTACTCGAACATCGGGAAAGCTTTCTTT

size: NA
D: NA
J: TRBJ1-1
length: 12
V: TRBV7-9
CDR3: CASSLAVAEAFF
DNA: TGTGCCAGCAGCTTAGCGGTGGCTGAAGCTTTCTTT

size: NA
D: NA
J: TRBJ1-2
length: 16
V: TRBV12-5
CDR3: CASGYPPEQGWYGYTF
DNA: TGTGCTAGTGGTTACCCCCCCGAGCAGGGCTGGTATGGCTACACCTTC

size: NA
D: TRBD1
J: TRBJ2-7
length: 13
V: TRBV18
CDR3: CASSRQGAYEQYF
DNA: TGTGCCAGCTCACGACAGGGGGCTTACGAGCAGTACTTC

size: NA
D: NA
J: TRBJ1-6
length: 14
V: TRBV24-1
CDR3: CATSAGPDRSPLHF
DNA: TGTGCCACCAGTGCCGGGCCAGATAGGTCACCCCTCCACTTT

size: NA
D: NA
J: TRBJ1-5
length: 14
V: TRBV6-1
CDR3: CASSEIKGRQPQHF
DNA: TGTGCCAGCAGTGAAATTAAGGGGCGGCAGCCCCAGCATTTT

size: NA
D: NA
J: TRBJ2-5
length: 15
V: TRBV7-3
CDR3: CASSLFPGSKETQYF
DNA: TGTGCCAGCAGCCTTTTCCCCGGGAGTAAAGAGACCCAGTACTTC

size: NA
D: NA
J: TRBJ2-2
length: 15
V: TRBV25-1
CDR3: CASSLQPLARGELFF
DNA: TGTGCCAGCAGTCTACAGCCGCTTGCTCGCGGGGAGCTGTTTTTT

size: NA
D: NA
J: TRBJ1-3
length: 15
V: TRBV3-1/TRBV3-2
CDR3: CASSHDRSSGNTIYF
DNA: TGTGCCAGCAGCCATGACAGGAGCTCTGGAAACACCATATATTTT

size: NA
D: TRBD1
J: TRBJ1-1
length: 18
V: TRBV4-3
CDR3: CASSQDSEVGQGSPEAFF
DNA: TGCGCCAGCAGCCAAGATTCCGAGGTCGGACAGGGCTCCCCTGAAGCTTTCTTT

size: few
D: NA
J: TRBJ1-1
length: 16
V: TRBV4-3
CDR3: CASSQDFQPTGNKAFF
DNA: TGCGCCAGCAGCCAAGATTTCCAACCTACGGGCAACAAAGCTTTCTTT

size: few
D: NA
J: TRBJ1-1
length: 16
V: TRBV5-1
CDR3: CASSLPATGTPSQAFF
DNA: TGCGCCAGCAGTTTACCTGCGACAGGAACACCCTCTCAAGCTTTCTTT

size: NA
D: NA
J: TRBJ2-3
length: 15
V: TRBV19
CDR3: CASSMRAGRTDTQYF
DNA: TGTGCCAGTAGTATGAGAGCGGGTAGGACAGATACGCAGTATTTT

size: NA
D: NA
J: TRBJ2-5
length: 13
V: TRBV5-4
CDR3: CASSLAQQETQYF
DNA: TGTGCCAGCAGCTTGGCTCAACAAGAGACCCAGTACTTC

size: NA
D: TRBD1
J: TRBJ1-6
length: 15
V: TRBV11-2
CDR3: CASSSIGTGNSPLHF
DNA: TGTGCCAGCAGCTCGATCGGGACAGGGAATTCACCCCTCCACTTT

size: few
D: TRBD1
J: TRBJ2-7
length: 17
V: TRBV27
CDR3: CASSSPGGGQGSVEQYF
DNA: TGTGCCAGCAGTTCGCCCGGTGGGGGACAGGGGTCTGTGGAGCAGTACTTC

size: NA
D: NA
J: TRBJ1-5
length: 13
V: TRBV6-2/TRBV6-3
CDR3: CASSYSTNQPQHF
DNA: TGTGCCAGCAGTTACTCGACCAATCAGCCCCAGCATTTT

size: NA
D: NA
J: TRBJ1-2
length: 13
V: TRBV6-2/TRBV6-3
CDR3: CASSNGVFYGYTF
DNA: TGTGCCAGCAGCAACGGGGTGTTCTATGGCTACACCTTC

size: few
D: NA
J: TRBJ2-1
length: 16
V: TRBV5-1
CDR3: CASYVGGGRSYNEQFF
DNA: TGCGCCAGTTACGTCGGAGGAGGTCGGAGCTACAATGAGCAGTTCTTC

size: once
D: NA
J: TRBJ1-1
length: 14
V: TRBV7-9
CDR3: CASSLMLGDTEAFF
DNA: TGTGCCAGCAGCTTAATGTTAGGGGACACTGAAGCTTTCTTT

size: few
D: NA
J: TRBJ1-5
length: 20
V: TRBV4-2
CDR3: CASSQGPREGIWLSNQPQHF
DNA: TGTGCCAGCAGCCAAGGGCCCAGGGAGGGAATTTGGTTAAGCAATCAGCCCCAGCATTTT

size: NA
D: NA
J: TRBJ1-2
length: 10
V: TRBV20-1
CDR3: CSAGGGGYTF
DNA: TGCAGTGCTGGTGGGGGAGGCTACACCTTC

size: NA
D: NA
J: TRBJ2-1
length: 15
V: TRBV6-1
CDR3: CASSEASGSYNEQFF
DNA: TGTGCCAGCAGTGAAGCTAGCGGTTCCTACAATGAGCAGTTCTTC

size: NA
D: TRBD1
J: TRBJ1-5
length: 14
V: TRBV6-5
CDR3: CASSGQGGLEPQHF
DNA: TGTGCCAGCAGCGGACAGGGTGGGTTAGAGCCCCAGCATTTT

size: NA
D: NA
J: TRBJ1-4
length: 12
V: TRBV9
CDR3: CASSPREGKLFF
DNA: TGTGCCAGCAGCCCGAGAGAGGGAAAACTGTTTTTT

size: NA
D: NA
J: TRBJ1-2
length: 15
V: TRBV6-1
CDR3: CASSEQRGLNYGYTF
DNA: TGTGCCAGCAGTGAACAGCGGGGTCTTAACTATGGCTACACCTTC

size: NA
D: TRBD1
J: TRBJ2-2
length: 18
V: TRBV7-9
CDR3: CASSLAWLGTANTGELFF
DNA: TGTGCCAGCAGCTTAGCGTGGCTTGGGACAGCGAACACCGGGGAGCTGTTTTTT

size: NA
D: NA
J: TRBJ2-1
length: 16
V: TRBV7-2
CDR3: CASSIGPDPSYNEQFF
DNA: TGTGCCAGCAGCATCGGGCCTGATCCCTCCTACAATGAGCAGTTCTTC

size: NA
D: TRBD2
J: TRBJ2-3
length: 18
V: TRBV7-2
CDR3: CASSFGLAGGSPQDTQYF
DNA: TGTGCCAGCAGCTTCGGACTAGCGGGGGGTTCTCCACAGGATACGCAGTATTTT

size: few
D: NA
J: TRBJ1-2
length: 15
V: TRBV14
CDR3: CASSQGASGFYGYTF
DNA: TGTGCCAGCAGCCAAGGGGCCTCTGGGTTCTATGGCTACACCTTC

size: NA
D: TRBD1
J: TRBJ2-1
length: 16
V: TRBV19
CDR3: CASSPDRGSSYNEQFF
DNA: TGTGCCAGTAGTCCTGACAGGGGGAGCTCCTACAATGAGCAGTTCTTC

size: NA
D: NA
J: TRBJ2-7
length: 14
V: TRBV5-1
CDR3: CASSPTGTTYEQYF
DNA: TGCGCCAGCAGCCCGACGGGGACAACCTACGAGCAGTACTTC

size: NA
D: TRBD1
J: TRBJ1-4
length: 15
V: TRBV6-5
CDR3: CASRGLTGDHGKLFF
DNA: TGTGCCAGCAGGGGGCTGACAGGGGATCACGGAAAACTGTTTTTT

size: NA
D: TRBD1
J: TRBJ2-5
length: 16
V: TRBV10-3
CDR3: CAISATGTGGKETQYF
DNA: TGTGCCATCAGTGCTACCGGGACAGGGGGAAAAGAGACCCAGTACTTC

size: once
D: NA
J: TRBJ1-5
length: 14
V: TRBV16
CDR3: CASIAGQVNQPQHF
DNA: TGTGCCAGCATCGCGGGACAAGTCAATCAGCCCCAGCATTTT

size: once
D: NA
J: TRBJ1-4
length: 14
V: TRBV6-2/TRBV6-3
CDR3: CASGRTGTNEKLFF
DNA: TGTGCCAGCGGCCGGACGGGAACTAATGAAAAACTGTTTTTT

size: NA
D: NA
J: TRBJ1-3
length: 13
V: TRBV6-1
CDR3: CASRDYSGNTIYF
DNA: TGTGCCAGCCGTGATTACTCTGGAAACACCATATATTTT